This T cell receptor (beta chain) was captured by sequencing in a study of cytomegalovirus exposure and HLA in healthy donors. Background on the study: Among the 398 genotyped donors, about 81% were placed in the Caucasian-associated ancestry cluster.

Healthy individuals who donated bone marrow served as the donors. Though nominally healthy at sampling, donors likely had unrecorded immune exposures. About this clone itself: Its target is unknown. Mismatch with germline at one junction end may stem from a read error.

Points from the study as a whole: In a later analysis, most CMV-associated TCR beta chains appeared HLA-restricted.

PCR primers comprised 60 Vbeta and 13 Jbeta primers. The repertoire was sequenced with immunoSEQ multiplex PCR; TCRdb's copy has only in-frame clones and lacks some. The data contain about 150,000 clones, 60% to 75% of them singletons. Source material: PBMCs. This clonotype was obtained from a man aged 18-30 years in good health and CMV-seronegative.

The CDR3 DNA follows: TGTGCCAGCAGCCAAGACCGAGCGGGGGGGCGAGATATGCAGTATTTT. This codes for CASSQDRAGGRDMQYF. V usage is TRBV4-2 and J usage is TRBJ2-3; TRBD2 agrees at 10 bases. The CDR3 loop spans 16 amino acids. CDR1 is LGHNA, CDR2 YNFKEQ, per germline.